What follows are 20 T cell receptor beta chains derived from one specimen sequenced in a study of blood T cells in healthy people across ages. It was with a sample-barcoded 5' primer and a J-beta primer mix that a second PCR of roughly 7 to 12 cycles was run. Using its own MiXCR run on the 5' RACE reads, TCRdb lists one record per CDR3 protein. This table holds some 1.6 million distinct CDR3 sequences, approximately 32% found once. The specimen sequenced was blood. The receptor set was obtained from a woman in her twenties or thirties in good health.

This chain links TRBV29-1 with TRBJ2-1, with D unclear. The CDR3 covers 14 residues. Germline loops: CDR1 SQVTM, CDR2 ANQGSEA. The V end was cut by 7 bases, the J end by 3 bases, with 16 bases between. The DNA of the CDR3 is TGCAGCGCCGCGTGGGGTAGCTTCTACAATGAGCAGTTCTTC. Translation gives CSAAWGSFYNEQFF.

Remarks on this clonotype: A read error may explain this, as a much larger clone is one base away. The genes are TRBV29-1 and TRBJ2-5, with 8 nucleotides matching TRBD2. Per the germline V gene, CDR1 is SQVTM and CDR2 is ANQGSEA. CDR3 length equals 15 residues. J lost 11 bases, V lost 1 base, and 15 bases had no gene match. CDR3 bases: TGCAGCGTTGAAGCCACTAGCGGAACCTGCTTAGAGCAGTACTTC. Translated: CSVEATSGTCLEQYF.

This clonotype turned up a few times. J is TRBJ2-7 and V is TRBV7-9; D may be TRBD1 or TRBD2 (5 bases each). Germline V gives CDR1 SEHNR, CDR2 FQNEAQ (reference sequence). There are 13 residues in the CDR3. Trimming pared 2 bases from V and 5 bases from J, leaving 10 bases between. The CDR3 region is CASSLTRDDEQYF. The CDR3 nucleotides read TGTGCCAGCAGCTTAACCAGGGACGACGAGCAGTACTTC.

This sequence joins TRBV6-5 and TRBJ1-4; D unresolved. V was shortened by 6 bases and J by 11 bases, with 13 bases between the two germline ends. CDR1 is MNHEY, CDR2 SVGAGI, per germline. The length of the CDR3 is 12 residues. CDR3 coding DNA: TGTGCCAGCAGCCAGGATAGGGTCAAACTGTTTTTT. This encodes CASSQDRVKLFF.

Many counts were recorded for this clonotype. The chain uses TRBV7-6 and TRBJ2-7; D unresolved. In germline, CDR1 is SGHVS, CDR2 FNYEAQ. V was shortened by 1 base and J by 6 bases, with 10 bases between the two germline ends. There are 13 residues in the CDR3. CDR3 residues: CASSLVAGREQYF. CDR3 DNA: TGTGCCAGCAGCTTAGTCGCAGGACGCGAGCAGTACTTC.

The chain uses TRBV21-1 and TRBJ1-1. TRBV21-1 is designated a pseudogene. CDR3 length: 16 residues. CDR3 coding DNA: TGTGCCAGCAGCAAAGCGTCCAGGGAGGTGAACACTGAAGCTTTCTTT. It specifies CASSKASREVNTEAFF.

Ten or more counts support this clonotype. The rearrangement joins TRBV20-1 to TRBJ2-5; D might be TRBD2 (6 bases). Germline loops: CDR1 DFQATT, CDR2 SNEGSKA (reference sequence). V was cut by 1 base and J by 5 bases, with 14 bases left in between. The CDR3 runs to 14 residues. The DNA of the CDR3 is TGCAGTGCTAGAGCGGGGGATGTGCTGGAGACCCAGTACTTC. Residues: CSARAGDVLETQYF.

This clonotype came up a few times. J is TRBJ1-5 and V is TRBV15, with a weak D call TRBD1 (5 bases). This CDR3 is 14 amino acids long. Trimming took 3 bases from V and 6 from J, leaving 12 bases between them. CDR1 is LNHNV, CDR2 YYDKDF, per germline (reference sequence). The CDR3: CATSRAVRGQPQHF. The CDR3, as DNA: TGTGCCACCAGCAGGGCGGTTAGGGGTCAGCCCCAGCATTTT.

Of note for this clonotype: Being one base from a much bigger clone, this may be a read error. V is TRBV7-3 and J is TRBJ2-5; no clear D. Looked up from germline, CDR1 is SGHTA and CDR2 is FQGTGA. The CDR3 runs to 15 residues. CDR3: CAGSLTLGRSETQYF. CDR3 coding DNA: TGTGCCGGCAGCTTAACGTTGGGAAGGAGTGAGACCCAGTACTTC.

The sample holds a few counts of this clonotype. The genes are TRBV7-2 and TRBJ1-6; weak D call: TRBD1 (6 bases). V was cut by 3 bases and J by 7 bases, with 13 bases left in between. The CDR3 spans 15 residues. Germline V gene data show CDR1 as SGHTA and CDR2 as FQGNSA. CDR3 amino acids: CASSFGQKANSPLHF. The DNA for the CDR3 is TGTGCCAGCAGCTTCGGACAGAAAGCCAATTCACCCCTCCACTTT.

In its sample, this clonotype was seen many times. The CDR3, as DNA: TGCAGCGTCCGAAACCCGGGGGATGAGCAGTTCTTC. This sequence encodes CSVRNPGDEQFF. This chain joins TRBV29-1 and TRBJ2-1; TRBD2 is a possible D gene (6 bases). The CDR3 sequence is 12 residues long. CDR1 and CDR2 from the germline V gene are SQVTM and ANQGSEA. Trimming took off 6 bases at V and 8 bases at J, with 14 bases between the two ends.

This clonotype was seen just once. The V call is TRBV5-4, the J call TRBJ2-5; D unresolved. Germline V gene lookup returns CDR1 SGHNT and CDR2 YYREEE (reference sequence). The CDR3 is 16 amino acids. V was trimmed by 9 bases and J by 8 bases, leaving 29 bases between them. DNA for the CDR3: TGTGCCACCTCGGGCCCTCAGCCGTCCATTGGTGAAACCCAGTACTTC. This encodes CATSGPQPSIGETQYF.

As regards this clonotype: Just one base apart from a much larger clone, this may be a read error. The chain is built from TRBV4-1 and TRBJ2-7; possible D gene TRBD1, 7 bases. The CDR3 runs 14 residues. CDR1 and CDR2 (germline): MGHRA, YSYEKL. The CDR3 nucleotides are TGCGCCAACAGCCAAGATCCAGGGGGGTACGAGCAGTACTTC. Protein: CANSQDPGGYEQYF.

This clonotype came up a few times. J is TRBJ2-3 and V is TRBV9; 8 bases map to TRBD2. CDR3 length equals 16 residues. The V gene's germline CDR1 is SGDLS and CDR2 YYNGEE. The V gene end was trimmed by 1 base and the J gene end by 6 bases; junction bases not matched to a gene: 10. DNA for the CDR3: TGTGCCAGCAGCGTACAAGGAGCGGGGGCAAGCGATACGCAGTATTTT. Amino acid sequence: CASSVQGAGASDTQYF.

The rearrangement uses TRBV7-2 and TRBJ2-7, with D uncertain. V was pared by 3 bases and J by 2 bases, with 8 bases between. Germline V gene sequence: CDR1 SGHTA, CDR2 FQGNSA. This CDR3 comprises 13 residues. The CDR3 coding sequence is TGTGCCAGCAGCTTCCTACTCGCCTACGAGCAGTACTTC. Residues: CASSFLLAYEQYF.

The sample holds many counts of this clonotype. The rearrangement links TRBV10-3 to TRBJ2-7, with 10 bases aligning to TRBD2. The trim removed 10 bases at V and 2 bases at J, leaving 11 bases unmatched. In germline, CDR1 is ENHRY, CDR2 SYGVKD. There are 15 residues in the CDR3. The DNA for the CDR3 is TGTGCCACCGGGGGGACTAGCGCAGAGACCTACGAGCAGTACTTC. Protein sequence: CATGGTSAETYEQYF.

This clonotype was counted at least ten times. CDR3 nucleotide sequence: TGTGCCAGCGGACGCGGGACGGCCTACAATGAGCAGTTCTTC. Translated, it gives CASGRGTAYNEQFF. The chain employs TRBV7-2 and TRBJ2-1, with a tentative D call TRBD2 (6 bases). CDR1 is SGHTA and CDR2 is FQGNSA in the germline V gene. This CDR3 spans 14 amino acids. V was cut by 8 bases and J by 2 bases, with 13 bases left in between. Variable domain in full (rest from reference TRBV7-2 and TRBJ2-1): GAGVSQSPSNKVTEKGKDVELRCDPISGHTALYWYRQSLGQGLEFLIYFQGNSAPDKSGLPSDRFSAERTGGSVSTLTIQRTQQEDSAVYLCASGRGTAYNEQFFGPGTRLTVL.

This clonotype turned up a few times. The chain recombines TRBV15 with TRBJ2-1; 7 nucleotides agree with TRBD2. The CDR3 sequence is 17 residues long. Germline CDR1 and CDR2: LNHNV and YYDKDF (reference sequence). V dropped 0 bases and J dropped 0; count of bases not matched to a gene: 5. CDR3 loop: CATSRDGAGSSYNEQFF. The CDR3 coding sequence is TGTGCCACCAGCAGAGATGGAGCGGGGAGCTCCTACAATGAGCAGTTCTTC.

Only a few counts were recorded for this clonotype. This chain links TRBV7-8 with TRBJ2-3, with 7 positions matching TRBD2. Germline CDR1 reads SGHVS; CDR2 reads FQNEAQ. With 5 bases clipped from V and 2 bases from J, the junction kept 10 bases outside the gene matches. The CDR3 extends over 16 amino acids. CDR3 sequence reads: CASSLSPGGSTDTQYF. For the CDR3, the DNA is TGTGCCAGCAGCCTAAGCCCGGGGGGTTCCACAGATACGCAGTATTTT. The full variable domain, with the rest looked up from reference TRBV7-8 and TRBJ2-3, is GAGVSQSPRYKVAKRGQDVALRCDPISGHVSLFWYQQALGQGPEFLTYFQNEAQLDKSGLPSDRFFAERPEGSVSTLKIQRTQQEDSAVYLCASSLSPGGSTDTQYFGPGTRLTVL.

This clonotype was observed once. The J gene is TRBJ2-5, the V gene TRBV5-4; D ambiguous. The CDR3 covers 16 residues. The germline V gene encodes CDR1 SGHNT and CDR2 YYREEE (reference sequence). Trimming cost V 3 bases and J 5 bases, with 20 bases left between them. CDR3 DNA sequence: TGTGCCAGCAGCTCAATAGCTGACACGCGTAGGGAGACCCAGTACTTC. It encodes CASSSIADTRRETQYF.